Sequencing of this T cell receptor beta chain was carried out in a study of cytomegalovirus exposure and HLA in healthy donors. Whole-study findings and limits: Researchers reported in a later analysis that a missense DCLRE1C variant was tied to TCR beta V- and J-gene trimming. Most of the CMV-associated TCR beta chains (in a later analysis) appeared to be HLA-restricted.

Comments on this clone: Its antigen is as yet unknown.

Primers included in the PCR were 60 Vbeta and 13 Jbeta primers. Libraries were prepared by immunoSEQ multiplex PCR; TCRdb keeps only in-frame clonotypes and omits some of them. Of approximately 190,000 clones listed, around 75% were seen once; the top ten hold 1.5% to 2%. CDR3 length equals 17 residues. CDR1 and CDR2 from the germline V gene are SGHDN and FVKESK. The V and J ends lost 4 bases and 3 bases, in that order; junction bases with no gene match: 14. The chain employs TRBV14 and TRBJ2-7, with 8 bases fitting TRBD2. Sequenced input: PBMCs. This clonotype was sampled from a woman in her 30s in good health and CMV-seronegative. CDR3 nucleotides: TGTGCCAGCAGCCCGGTCTTCCTTGGAGCGGGAGACTACGAGCAGTACTTC. Translation gives CASSPVFLGAGDYEQYF. Looking up the rest from reference TRBV14 and TRBJ2-7 gives the full variable domain: EAGVTQFPSHSVIEKGQTVTLRCDPISGHDNLYWYRRVMGKEIKFLLHFVKESKQDESGMPNNRFLAERTGGTYSTLKVQPAELEDSGVYFCASSPVFLGAGDYEQYFGPGTRLTVT.